A single sample gave rise to the 7 T cell receptor beta chains below, sequenced in a study of cytomegalovirus exposure and HLA in healthy donors. Some clones are missing from TCRdb's copy, which holds only in-frame ones; the method was immunoSEQ multiplex PCR. The sample records more than 250,000 clones, roughly 87% being singletons. The sample taken for sequencing was PBMCs. The origin of the receptors is a woman aged 25 to 39 in good health and CMV-seropositive.

This clone has more than one count but fewer than ten. The CDR3: CASSRLAGNTGELFF. The CDR3 nucleotides are TGCGCCAGCAGCCGTCTAGCGGGGAACACCGGGGAGCTGTTTTTT. The V call is TRBV5-1, the J call TRBJ2-2; TRBD2 agrees at 8 bases. The CDR3 totals 15 residues. With 4 bases clipped from V and 1 base from J, the junction kept 3 bases outside the gene matches. CDR1 and CDR2 (germline): SGHRS, YFSETQ.

The gene calls are TRBV7-9 and TRBJ1-4; D gene ambiguous. The CDR3 runs to 14 residues. Germline V gene sequence: CDR1 SEHNR, CDR2 FQNEAQ (reference sequence). V was clipped by 3 bases and J by 11 bases, with 16 bases between them. CDR3 in amino acids: CASSFSTGSEKLFF. In DNA form, the CDR3 reads TGTGCCAGCAGCTTTTCCACGGGGTCGGAGAAACTGTTTTTT.

V is TRBV13 and J is TRBJ1-1; D remains ambiguous. The CDR3 runs 13 residues. Trimming left V 5 bases short and J 3 bases short, with 10 bases between. The germline CDR1 and CDR2 sequences are PRHDT and FYEKMQ (reference sequence). The CDR3 sequence is CASSAPSHTEAFF. The CDR3 nucleotides are TGTGCCAGCAGCGCACCGTCCCACACTGAAGCTTTCTTT.

Concerning this clone itself: This sample includes further DNA sequences coding for the same CDR3. The J gene is TRBJ2-5, the V gene TRBV20-1; D unclear. Trimming took 3 bases from V and 5 from J, leaving 7 bases between them. This CDR3 spans 11 amino acids. The germline V gene has CDR1 DFQATT and CDR2 SNEGSKA (reference sequence). CDR3 nucleotide sequence: TGCAGTGCTAGGCGTGGGGAGACCCAGTACTTC. Protein sequence: CSARRGETQYF.

The rearrangement uses TRBV7-2 and TRBJ1-1; the D gene is possibly TRBD1 (6 bases). CDR3 size: 17 residues. The germline V gene has CDR1 SGHTA and CDR2 FQGNSA. Between the trimmed V and J ends, which lost 6 bases and 5 bases, there was a span of 25 bases. The CDR3 DNA reads TGTGCCAGCAGGTCCTCCGGGACAATTCACTGGGGGACTGAAGCTTTCTTT. Amino acids: CASRSSGTIHWGTEAFF.

The gene calls are TRBV19 and TRBJ1-2, with D possibly TRBD1 on 5 matching bases. CDR1 LNHDA and CDR2 SQIVND come from the germline V gene (reference sequence). The CDR3 is made up of 13 amino acids. With 7 bases removed from V and 2 bases from J, the gap between germline ends came to 11 bases. The CDR3 DNA is TGTGCCAGTATCGGCAGGGACAACTATGGCTACACCTTC. Its protein product is CASIGRDNYGYTF.

The genes are TRBV6-1 and TRBJ1-5, with no clear D. Trimming cost V 2 bases and J 6 bases, with 11 bases left between them. CDR1 is MNHNS and CDR2 is SASEGT in the germline V gene. This CDR3 is 14 amino acids long. CDR3: CASSETNWGQPQHF. The CDR3 nucleotides are TGTGCCAGCAGTGAAACAAATTGGGGTCAGCCCCAGCATTTT.